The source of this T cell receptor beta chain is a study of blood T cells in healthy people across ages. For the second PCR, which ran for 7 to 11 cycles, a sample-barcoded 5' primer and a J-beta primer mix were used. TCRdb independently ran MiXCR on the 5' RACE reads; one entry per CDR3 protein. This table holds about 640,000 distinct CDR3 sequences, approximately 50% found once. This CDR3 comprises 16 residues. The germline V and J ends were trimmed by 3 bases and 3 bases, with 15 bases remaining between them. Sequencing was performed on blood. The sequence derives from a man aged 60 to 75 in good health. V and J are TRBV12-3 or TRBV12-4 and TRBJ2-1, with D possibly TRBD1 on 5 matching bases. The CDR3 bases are TGTGCCAGCAGTTTTTCGACAGTGGGGAACTACAATGAGCAGTTCTTC. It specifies CASSFSTVGNYNEQFF.